These 25 T cell receptor beta chains came from one sample sequenced in a study of blood T cell repertoires in COVID-19. Measured with immunoSEQ multiplex PCR; TCRdb has only the in-frame clones, and not every one. The sample lists 110,000 to 150,000 clones; over 60% were seen once. Sequences were obtained from peripheral blood. The source of these receptors is an elderly man with acute or convalescent COVID-19.

The rearrangement joins TRBV5-1 to TRBJ2-5; the match to TRBD1 covers 8 bases. The CDR3 is 15 residues long. Germline CDR1 and CDR2: SGHRS and YFSETQ. V lost 2 bases and J lost 4; bases outside the gene matches: 7. The CDR3 loop is CASSFQGAFGETQYF. For the CDR3, the DNA is TGCGCCAGCAGCTTTCAGGGGGCATTTGGAGAGACCCAGTACTTC.

This clone was detected a few times. The V call is TRBV3-1 (or the pseudogene TRBV3-2), the J call TRBJ2-3; the match to TRBD1 covers 9 bases. Germline trimming cut 4 bases from V and 3 bases from J; bases unmatched to any gene: 5. The CDR3 contains 15 residues. Germline lookup yields CDR1 LGHDT and CDR2 YNNKEL (reference sequence). The CDR3 spells CASSRRQGGTDTQYF. As DNA, the CDR3 is TGTGCCAGCAGCCGCAGACAGGGGGGTACAGATACGCAGTATTTT.

For the CDR3, the DNA is TGTGCCAGCAGACCCGGGGGGGACAATCAGCCCCAGCATTTT. Translating gives CASRPGGDNQPQHF. The chain couples TRBV6-5 to TRBJ1-5; D might be TRBD1 (5 bases). V lost 6 bases and J 3 bases, leaving 12 bases between the germline ends. Per germline, CDR1 MNHEY and CDR2 SVGAGI. This CDR3 has 14 residues.

This chain uses TRBV3-1 (or the pseudogene TRBV3-2) with TRBJ1-2; 7 bases agree with TRBD1. The ends lost 1 base at V and 7 bases at J; junction bases unmatched: 3. Germline V gene data show CDR1 as LGHDT and CDR2 as YNNKEL (reference sequence). The CDR3 sequence is 13 residues long. The CDR3 DNA reads TGTGCCAGCAGCCAAGGGGACAGCCTTGGCTACACCTTC. As protein: CASSQGDSLGYTF.

The V gene is TRBV3-1 (or the pseudogene TRBV3-2), the J gene TRBJ2-2, with 9 bases lining up with TRBD2. This CDR3 is built from 17 residues. Germline-derived CDR1 and CDR2 are LGHDT and YNNKEL (reference sequence). Unmatched junction bases numbered 11, after V lost 4 bases and J lost 5 bases. CDR3 protein: CASSPANSGGRTGELFF. CDR3 nucleotides: TGTGCCAGCAGCCCTGCAAACAGCGGGGGGCGAACCGGGGAGCTGTTTTTT.

The chain recombines TRBV19 with TRBJ2-6, with 11 bases lining up with TRBD1. Germline CDR1 reads LNHDA; CDR2 reads SQIVND (reference sequence). The CDR3 totals 19 residues. After removal of 4 bases from V and 4 bases from J, the junction contained 12 bases not matched to a gene. DNA of the CDR3: TGTGCCAGTAGTACCCCCCGGACAGGGGGCGCATCCGGGGCCAACGTCCTGACTTTC. Translating it yields CASSTPRTGGASGANVLTF.

The rearrangement uses TRBV5-6 and TRBJ1-2; TRBD1 aligns across 10 bases. V gave up 1 base and J gave up 4 bases; unmatched junction bases: 7. The germline gives CDR1 SGHDT, CDR2 YYEEEE. The CDR3 consists of 16 residues. The CDR3 here is CASSLRSGQGLYGYTF. As DNA, the CDR3 is TGTGCCAGCAGCTTGCGCTCGGGACAGGGGCTCTATGGCTACACCTTC.

This clone came up once. V is TRBV5-6 and J is TRBJ1-2, with a weak D call TRBD1 (5 bases). The CDR3 has 13 residues. CDR1 is SGHDT, CDR2 YYEEEE, per germline. V was trimmed by 2 bases and J by 5 bases, leaving 10 bases between them. The CDR3, as DNA: TGTGCCAGCAGCTTTCAGGGTAATTATGGCTACACCTTC. Protein sequence: CASSFQGNYGYTF.

This clone has more than one count but fewer than ten. The chain recombines TRBV7-2 with TRBJ2-7; TRBD2 might be the D (5 bases). Germline V lookup: CDR1 SGHTA, CDR2 FQGNSA. The CDR3 spans 13 residues. The V gene lost 1 base and the J gene lost 3 bases, with 7 bases spanning the gap. The CDR3 DNA sequence: TGTGCCAGCAGCTTAGTGGGAGACTACGAGCAGTACTTC. This codes for CASSLVGDYEQYF.

The chain is built from TRBV14 and TRBJ2-3; D is unresolved. Germline V gene lookup returns CDR1 SGHDN and CDR2 FVKESK. V dropped 2 bases and J dropped 3 bases, with 12 bases sitting between them. The CDR3 runs to 15 residues. The CDR3 DNA is TGTGCCAGCAGCCAATTTCAGACTGGTACAGATACGCAGTATTTT. It specifies CASSQFQTGTDTQYF.

This clone occurred a few times. The chain uses TRBV24-1 and TRBJ2-1; the D is unclear. The germline CDR1 and CDR2 sequences are KGHDR and SFDVKD. The CDR3 is 13 residues long. Trimming cost V 5 bases and J 4 bases, with 8 bases left between them. The CDR3 reads CATSVLGYNEQFF. The CDR3 DNA follows: TGTGCCACCAGTGTTCTAGGTTACAATGAGCAGTTCTTC.

This chain joins TRBV6-5 and TRBJ1-3, with TRBD1 matching 7 bases. This CDR3 has 13 residues. Germline lookup yields CDR1 MNHEY and CDR2 SVGAGI. The V gene end was trimmed by 9 bases and the J gene end by 6 bases; junction bases not matched to a gene: 8. CDR3 nucleotide sequence: TGTGCCAGTCGGAGGACAGGTGAAAACACCATATATTTT. This gives the protein CASRRTGENTIYF.

The chain joins TRBV7-2 to TRBJ2-7, with 9 positions matching TRBD1. After removal of 5 bases from V and 2 bases from J, the junction contained 7 bases not matched to a gene. The CDR3 consists of 15 residues. Germline-derived CDR1 and CDR2 are SGHTA and FQGNSA. The CDR3 nucleotides are TGTGCCAGCAGCCCGGGGACAGGGCGGACCTACGAGCAGTACTTC. This sequence encodes CASSPGTGRTYEQYF.

V usage is TRBV30 and J usage is TRBJ2-5, with D tentatively TRBD2 (6 bases). The CDR3 sequence is 14 residues long. Germline V CDR1 and CDR2: GTSNPN, SVGIG (reference sequence). Trimming stripped 0 bases from V and 4 bases from J, with 12 bases between. The CDR3 is CAWSVGGLTETQYF. For the CDR3, the DNA is TGTGCCTGGAGTGTCGGGGGTTTAACAGAGACCCAGTACTTC.

The V gene is TRBV9, the J gene TRBJ2-3; 7 nucleotides agree with TRBD2. Germline CDR1 is SGDLS and CDR2 is YYNGEE. Trimming took 1 base from V and 2 from J; bases not matched to a gene: 4. The CDR3 is 15 amino acids. CDR3 residues: CASSVTGGPTDTQYF. In DNA form, the CDR3 reads TGTGCCAGCAGCGTAACGGGGGGACCCACAGATACGCAGTATTTT.

In its sample, this clone is large. The V call is TRBV4-3, the J call TRBJ2-1; TRBD1 matches 9 bases. J lost 1 base, V lost 3 bases, and 4 bases had no gene match. CDR1 LGHNA and CDR2 YSLEER come from the germline V gene. The CDR3 contains 16 residues. CDR3 bases: TGCGCCAGCAGCCATTTACAGGGGGCGTCCTACAATGAGCAGTTCTTC. This encodes CASSHLQGASYNEQFF.

In this sample, this clone is medium-sized. This chain joins TRBV5-8 and TRBJ1-5, with D maybe TRBD1 (5 bases). V was clipped by 3 bases and J by 0 bases, with 10 bases between them. Germline-derived CDR1 and CDR2 are SGHTS and YDEGEE. CDR3 length: 15 amino acids. The CDR3 reads CASSWQGYSNQPQHF. DNA of the CDR3: TGTGCCAGCAGCTGGCAGGGCTATAGCAATCAGCCCCAGCATTTT.

The rearrangement uses TRBV2 and TRBJ1-5, with D possibly TRBD1 on 6 matching bases. Looked up from germline, CDR1 is SNHLY and CDR2 is FYNNEI. This CDR3 has 13 residues. Trimming left V 9 bases short and J 7 bases short, with 16 bases between. CDR3 nucleotides: TGTGCCAGTGGTGGCAGGGGCGGACAGCCCCAGCATTTT. Protein sequence: CASGGRGGQPQHF.

The rearrangement joins TRBV12-5 to TRBJ2-2; TRBD1 is a possible D gene (6 bases). Germline V gene lookup returns CDR1 LGHNT and CDR2 FRNRAP. The V end lost 6 bases, the J end lost 3 bases, and 8 bases lay between the germline ends. The CDR3 covers 13 residues. The CDR3 here is CASGDSYTGELFF. The CDR3 coding sequence is TGTGCTAGTGGGGACAGCTACACCGGGGAGCTGTTTTTT. Full variable domain (missing parts from reference TRBV12-5 and TRBJ2-2): DARVTQTPRHKVTEMGQEVTMRCQPILGHNTVFWYRQTMMQGLELLAYFRNRAPLDDSGMPKDRFSAEMPDATLATLKIQPSEPRDSAVYFCASGDSYTGELFFGEGSRLTVL.

This clone was counted many times. V gene TRBV6-6 combines with J gene TRBJ1-5; D is unresolved. The CDR3 totals 13 residues. Germline V CDR1 and CDR2: MNHNY, SVGAGI (reference sequence). Deletions cut 0 bases from V and 5 bases from J, with 5 bases between. CDR3 protein: CASSYSRDQPQHF. The DNA of the CDR3 is TGTGCCAGCAGTTACTCGAGGGATCAGCCCCAGCATTTT.

This clone was seen just once. The CDR3, as DNA: TGTGCCAGCAGTTCCCCGCGCGTAGCTCTGGATGAAAAACTGTTTTTT. Its protein product is CASSSPRVALDEKLFF. The chain couples TRBV28 to TRBJ1-4, with D hard to call. Trimming took off 4 bases at V and 6 bases at J, with 18 bases between the two ends. This CDR3 region has 16 residues. The germline V gene has CDR1 MDHEN and CDR2 SYDVKM.

A few counts support this clone. This chain uses TRBV24-1 with TRBJ2-7, with D possibly matching TRBD1 (6 bases). The germline V gene has CDR1 KGHDR and CDR2 SFDVKD. V shed 4 bases and J shed 2 bases, with 17 bases lying between them. This CDR3 spans 16 amino acids. The CDR3 loop reads CATSEDPGHTTYEQYF. For the CDR3, the DNA is TGTGCCACCAGTGAGGATCCGGGACATACGACCTACGAGCAGTACTTC.

This clone was detected a few times. V usage is TRBV5-6 and J usage is TRBJ2-3; possible D gene TRBD2, 5 bases. CDR3 size: 12 residues. Per the germline V gene, CDR1 is SGHDT and CDR2 is YYEEEE. V was cut by 2 bases and J by 6 bases, with 7 bases left in between. The CDR3 sequence is CASSFGVDTQYF. CDR3 nucleotide sequence: TGTGCCAGCAGCTTCGGGGTCGATACGCAGTATTTT.

The gene calls are TRBV27 and TRBJ1-1, with a possible D match to TRBD1 (6 bases). This CDR3 is built from 18 residues. CDR1 is MNHEY and CDR2 is SMNVEV in the germline V gene (reference sequence). V lost 2 bases and J lost 1, with 20 bases in between. Here the CDR3 DNA reads TGTGCCAGCAGTTTAGGGACCACCAGGGGATCGGCGAACACTGAAGCTTTCTTT. Translated: CASSLGTTRGSANTEAFF.

V gene TRBV27 combines with J gene TRBJ2-7; perhaps TRBD2 as D (6 bases). The V end lost 3 bases, the J end lost 7 bases, and 10 bases lay between the germline ends. This CDR3 is built from 12 residues. The germline CDR1 and CDR2 sequences are MNHEY and SMNVEV (reference sequence). This CDR3 reads CASSFEAGEQYF. In nucleotides, the CDR3 is TGTGCCAGCAGTTTTGAGGCGGGGGAGCAGTACTTC.